This section outlines one T cell receptor (beta chain) sequence together with its context. The sample is drawn from a study of blood T cell repertoires in COVID-19. About the study: Collection of acute and convalescent COVID-19 samples took place in the United States, Italy and Spain. Sample material is recorded as cDNA or gDNA derived from T cells, B-cell-depleted T cells, or PBMCs.

The CDR3 spans 14 residues. The germline V gene encodes CDR1 SGHDT and CDR2 YYEEEE. V was clipped by 9 bases and J by 4 bases, with 17 bases between them. Per the authors' pipeline: Reference gene primers were amplified, and this amplification served to estimate nucleated cell counts. Libraries were prepared by immunoSEQ multiplex PCR; TCRdb keeps only in-frame clonotypes and omits some of them. V and J calls and clone size follow that table, whereas D and trimming were derived from the DNA. The sample yields some 250,000 clones, roughly 83% seen once. The TCR was taken from a woman of 80 years or more with acute or convalescent COVID-19. The chain is built from TRBV5-6 and TRBJ1-5; tentative D call: TRBD1 (5 bases). Sequences were obtained from peripheral blood. This CDR3 reads CATARRGGNQPQHF. The CDR3 DNA follows: TGTGCCACCGCGCGCCGGGGGGGGAATCAGCCCCAGCATTTT.